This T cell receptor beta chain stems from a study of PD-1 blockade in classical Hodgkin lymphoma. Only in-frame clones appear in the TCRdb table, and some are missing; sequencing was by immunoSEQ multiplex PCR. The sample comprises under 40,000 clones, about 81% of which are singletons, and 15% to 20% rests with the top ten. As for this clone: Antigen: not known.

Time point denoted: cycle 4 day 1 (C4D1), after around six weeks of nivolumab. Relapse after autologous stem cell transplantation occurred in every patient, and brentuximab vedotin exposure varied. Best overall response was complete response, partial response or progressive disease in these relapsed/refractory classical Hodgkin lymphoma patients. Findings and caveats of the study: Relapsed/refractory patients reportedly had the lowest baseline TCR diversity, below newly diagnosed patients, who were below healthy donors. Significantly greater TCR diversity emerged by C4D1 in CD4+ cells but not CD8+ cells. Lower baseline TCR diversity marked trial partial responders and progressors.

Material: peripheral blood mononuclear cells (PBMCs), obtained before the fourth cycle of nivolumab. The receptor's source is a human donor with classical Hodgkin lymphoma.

Here the CDR3 DNA reads TGCAGTGCTTCGACATACTACACCTTC. Translation gives CSASTYYTF. This sequence joins TRBV20-1 and TRBJ1-2; D is unresolved. V lost 5 bases and J 10 bases, leaving 8 bases between the germline ends. The germline V gene encodes CDR1 DFQATT and CDR2 SNEGSKA (reference sequence). This CDR3 has 9 amino acids.